The rows below give T cell receptor beta chains drawn from one sample of a study of radiation and T cells in renal cell carcinoma. Sequencing was performed with immunoSEQ multiplex PCR; in TCRdb, only in-frame clones are kept and a portion is missing. The data show over 85,000 clones, with under 90% seen just once and 5% to 8% held by the top ten. Sample: blood, taken from a patient whose treatment included radiotherapy and nephrectomy. The receptors derive from a man in his sixties with renal cell carcinoma. CDR3s include the opening cysteine and the closing phenylalanine or tryptophan. Each record gives: clone size, D gene, V gene, J gene, CDR3 DNA, CDR3 protein. D genes are given only for firm matches. Clone size is shown for a subset of rows, as once, few, many or a class of expanded clone.

abundance: NA
d_gene: NA
v_gene: TRBV10-1
j_gene: TRBJ2-1
CDR3nt: NA
CDR3aa: CASSEFGAGAFF

abundance: NA
d_gene: TRBD1
v_gene: TRBV2
j_gene: TRBJ1-5
CDR3nt: TGTGCCAGCACCGCTCAGGGGGCCGATCAGCCCCAGCATTTT
CDR3aa: CASTAQGADQPQHF

abundance: NA
d_gene: TRBD1
v_gene: TRBV5-1
j_gene: TRBJ2-1
CDR3nt: TGCGCCAGCAGCTTGGATCCCGACAGGGCTAAAGAGCAGTTCTTC
CDR3aa: CASSLDPDRAKEQFF

abundance: few
d_gene: TRBD1
v_gene: TRBV7-2
j_gene: TRBJ1-1
CDR3nt: TGTGCCAGCAGCTTAGTGGGACGGGACAGGGAGGCTTTCTTT
CDR3aa: CASSLVGRDREAFF

abundance: NA
d_gene: NA
v_gene: TRBV15
j_gene: TRBJ2-1
CDR3nt: TGTGCCACCAGCAGAGATGAGGGGATAGGAAAAAGTCAATTCTTC
CDR3aa: CATSRDEGIGKSQFF

abundance: NA
d_gene: NA
v_gene: TRBV6-5
j_gene: TRBJ2-3
CDR3nt: TGTGCCAGCAGAATGACGGCCACTGACACAGATACGCAGTATTTT
CDR3aa: CASRMTATDTDTQYF

abundance: NA
d_gene: TRBD1
v_gene: TRBV4-1
j_gene: TRBJ2-5
CDR3nt: TGCGCCAGTCGACGGACAGGCCAAGAGACCCAGTACTTC
CDR3aa: CASRRTGQETQYF

abundance: once
d_gene: NA
v_gene: TRBV7-2
j_gene: TRBJ2-2
CDR3nt: TGTGCCAGCAGGGGGAACACCGGGGAGCTGTTTTTT
CDR3aa: CASRGNTGELFF

abundance: NA
d_gene: NA
v_gene: TRBV5-1
j_gene: TRBJ2-3
CDR3nt: TGCGCCAGCAGCCTTAGCACTTCGTTCACAGATACGCAGTATTTT
CDR3aa: CASSLSTSFTDTQYF

abundance: NA
d_gene: TRBD2
v_gene: TRBV7-9
j_gene: TRBJ2-7
CDR3nt: TGTGCCAGCAGCTTCCCCGGGACTAGCGGGCCTCTGCAGTACGAGCAGTACTTC
CDR3aa: CASSFPGTSGPLQYEQYF

abundance: NA
d_gene: TRBD1
v_gene: TRBV5-1
j_gene: TRBJ2-4
CDR3nt: TGCGCCAGCAGCTTGGGGGACAGGGGTAGCGACATTCAGTACTTC
CDR3aa: CASSLGDRGSDIQYF

abundance: NA
d_gene: TRBD1
v_gene: TRBV6-5
j_gene: TRBJ2-7
CDR3nt: TGTGCCAGCAGTTACCGAGGACAGGGCCACGAGCAGTACTTC
CDR3aa: CASSYRGQGHEQYF

abundance: once
d_gene: NA
v_gene: TRBV19
j_gene: TRBJ2-7
CDR3nt: TGTGCCAGTAGTACACTTTCATCCCAACCGGGCTCCTACGAGCAGTACTTC
CDR3aa: CASSTLSSQPGSYEQYF

abundance: NA
d_gene: TRBD2
v_gene: TRBV11-2
j_gene: TRBJ2-7
CDR3nt: TGTGCCAGCAGCCAGCCGGGGGGGAACTACGAGCAGTACTTC
CDR3aa: CASSQPGGNYEQYF

abundance: NA
d_gene: NA
v_gene: TRBV10-3
j_gene: TRBJ2-7
CDR3nt: TGTGCCATCTCGGCAGAGCGCTACGAGCAGTACTTC
CDR3aa: CAISAERYEQYF

abundance: few
d_gene: NA
v_gene: TRBV5-5
j_gene: TRBJ1-3
CDR3nt: TGTGCCAGCAGCACTCTCGTAAACGGAAACACCATATATTTT
CDR3aa: CASSTLVNGNTIYF

abundance: few
d_gene: NA
v_gene: TRBV4-1
j_gene: TRBJ2-7
CDR3nt: TGCGCCAGCAGCCAAGTTTCGCGGACCTACGAGCAGTACTTC
CDR3aa: CASSQVSRTYEQYF

abundance: NA
d_gene: NA
v_gene: TRBV11-3
j_gene: TRBJ2-7
CDR3nt: TGTGCCAGCAGCTCCAGGGGTCGGGACGAGCAGTACTTC
CDR3aa: CASSSRGRDEQYF

abundance: NA
d_gene: NA
v_gene: TRBV5-1
j_gene: TRBJ1-6
CDR3nt: TGCGCCAGCAGCCCCGACAGCTCCTATAATTCACCCCTCCACTTT
CDR3aa: CASSPDSSYNSPLHF

abundance: once
d_gene: NA
v_gene: TRBV28
j_gene: TRBJ2-3
CDR3nt: TGTGCCAGCAGTTTATTTCGCGGAACCTTCACAGATACGCAGTATTTT
CDR3aa: CASSLFRGTFTDTQYF

abundance: NA
d_gene: TRBD1
v_gene: TRBV29-1
j_gene: TRBJ1-5
CDR3nt: TGCAGCGTTGTCCCGGGACAGGGTCAGCCCCAGCATTTT
CDR3aa: CSVVPGQGQPQHF

abundance: NA
d_gene: NA
v_gene: TRBV7-9
j_gene: TRBJ2-2
CDR3nt: TGTGCCAGCAGCTTCGACCGAGGGGCCCAGAACACCGGGGAGCTGTTTTTT
CDR3aa: CASSFDRGAQNTGELFF

abundance: NA
d_gene: NA
v_gene: TRBV19
j_gene: TRBJ2-7
CDR3nt: TGTGCCAGTAGTATGGGACACCAACTTTCCTACGAGCAGTACTTC
CDR3aa: CASSMGHQLSYEQYF

abundance: NA
d_gene: NA
v_gene: TRBV7-8
j_gene: TRBJ2-2
CDR3nt: TGTGCCAGCAGCAACAGACCCCAGAACACCGGGGAGCTGTTTTTT
CDR3aa: CASSNRPQNTGELFF

abundance: NA
d_gene: TRBD2
v_gene: TRBV7-2
j_gene: TRBJ2-2
CDR3nt: TGTGCCAGCAGACGGACTAGCGGAAACACCGGGGAGCTGTTTTTT
CDR3aa: CASRRTSGNTGELFF

abundance: NA
d_gene: TRBD2
v_gene: TRBV9
j_gene: TRBJ2-1
CDR3nt: TGTGCCAGCAGCCCAAGCGGGAGCAACTACAATGAGCAGTTCTTC
CDR3aa: CASSPSGSNYNEQFF

abundance: once
d_gene: NA
v_gene: TRBV28
j_gene: TRBJ1-1
CDR3nt: TGTGCCAGCAGCGGGCCAAGGGCTTTCTTT
CDR3aa: CASSGPRAFF

abundance: NA
d_gene: TRBD1
v_gene: TRBV7-2
j_gene: TRBJ2-1
CDR3nt: TGTGCCAGCAGCCGACAGGGGGAGACCTCGTGGGGTGAGCAGTTCTTC
CDR3aa: CASSRQGETSWGEQFF

abundance: NA
d_gene: NA
v_gene: TRBV28
j_gene: TRBJ1-1
CDR3nt: TGTGCCAGCAGGCCCCCGGGGGGCCTAGTCATGAACACTGAAGCTTTCTTT
CDR3aa: CASRPPGGLVMNTEAFF

abundance: NA
d_gene: NA
v_gene: TRBV10-3
j_gene: TRBJ1-1
CDR3nt: TGTGCCATCAGTGTACGACAGGACACTGAAGCTTTCTTT
CDR3aa: CAISVRQDTEAFF

abundance: NA
d_gene: NA
v_gene: TRBV19
j_gene: TRBJ2-2
CDR3nt: TGTGCCAGTACGGGCGGACGGAACACCGGGGAGCTGTTTTTT
CDR3aa: CASTGGRNTGELFF

abundance: once
d_gene: NA
v_gene: TRBV11-1
j_gene: TRBJ1-1
CDR3nt: TGTGCCAGCAGCCTACTCCTCGGGGCCCTGAACACTGAAGCTTTCTTT
CDR3aa: CASSLLLGALNTEAFF

abundance: NA
d_gene: TRBD2
v_gene: TRBV15
j_gene: TRBJ2-4
CDR3nt: TGTGCCACCAGCAGGGAGACTAGCGGGAGGGTCCAGTACTTC
CDR3aa: CATSRETSGRVQYF

abundance: NA
d_gene: TRBD1
v_gene: TRBV7-2
j_gene: TRBJ1-1
CDR3nt: TGTGCCAGCAGCCCGGACAGGCGGAACACTGAAGCTTTCTTT
CDR3aa: CASSPDRRNTEAFF

abundance: NA
d_gene: NA
v_gene: TRBV27
j_gene: TRBJ2-7
CDR3nt: TGTGCCAGCAGTTTAAGACCATCTTACGAGCAGTACTTC
CDR3aa: CASSLRPSYEQYF

abundance: NA
d_gene: NA
v_gene: TRBV25-1
j_gene: TRBJ2-7
CDR3nt: TGTGCCAGCAGTGAGGCTAGCTACGAGCAGTACTTC
CDR3aa: CASSEASYEQYF

abundance: NA
d_gene: TRBD2
v_gene: TRBV27
j_gene: TRBJ2-1
CDR3nt: TGTGCCAGCGGACTTAGCGGGAGCTCCTACAATGAGCAGTTCTTC
CDR3aa: CASGLSGSSYNEQFF

abundance: NA
d_gene: TRBD2
v_gene: TRBV10-2
j_gene: TRBJ2-5
CDR3nt: TGCGCCAGCAGAGATAGCGGGAGGCAAGAGACCCAGTACTTC
CDR3aa: CASRDSGRQETQYF

abundance: NA
d_gene: NA
v_gene: TRBV11-2
j_gene: TRBJ2-7
CDR3nt: TGTGCCAGCAGCCGGAAACCGGGCCTCCGGAGGAACGAGCAGTACTTC
CDR3aa: CASSRKPGLRRNEQYF

abundance: NA
d_gene: NA
v_gene: TRBV27
j_gene: TRBJ2-7
CDR3nt: TGTGCCAGCAGTTTGGGACCGATCTACGAGCAGTACTTC
CDR3aa: CASSLGPIYEQYF

abundance: NA
d_gene: NA
v_gene: TRBV5-4
j_gene: TRBJ2-1
CDR3nt: TGTGCCAGCAGCCCCGGACAGAAATGGAATGAGCAGTTCTTC
CDR3aa: CASSPGQKWNEQFF

abundance: few
d_gene: NA
v_gene: TRBV7-3
j_gene: TRBJ1-1
CDR3nt: TGTGCCAGCAGCGCTCGTAACACTGAAGCTTTCTTT
CDR3aa: CASSARNTEAFF

abundance: NA
d_gene: TRBD1
v_gene: TRBV27
j_gene: TRBJ2-7
CDR3nt: TGTGCCAGCAGTTTATTTCTCCGGGACAGGGCGTATGAGCAGTACTTC
CDR3aa: CASSLFLRDRAYEQYF

abundance: NA
d_gene: NA
v_gene: TRBV5-1
j_gene: TRBJ1-2
CDR3nt: TGCGCCAGCAGCTTGGGCAGGGATGGCTACACCTTC
CDR3aa: CASSLGRDGYTF

abundance: NA
d_gene: NA
v_gene: TRBV27
j_gene: TRBJ1-1
CDR3nt: TGTGCCAGCAGTGGAAGGACAGCTCCAAACACTGAAGCTTTCTTT
CDR3aa: CASSGRTAPNTEAFF

abundance: NA
d_gene: NA
v_gene: TRBV9
j_gene: TRBJ1-1
CDR3nt: TGTGCCAGCAGCGTGACAGAGCTAAACACTGAAGCTTTCTTT
CDR3aa: CASSVTELNTEAFF

abundance: NA
d_gene: NA
v_gene: TRBV11-2
j_gene: TRBJ2-7
CDR3nt: TGTGCCAGCAGCTTACGTCGAGACCCCTACGAGCAGTACTTC
CDR3aa: CASSLRRDPYEQYF

abundance: once
d_gene: TRBD1
v_gene: TRBV6-5
j_gene: TRBJ1-1
CDR3nt: TGTGCCGGGTTAGCTTGGGGACAGGGGGCTGAAGCTTTCTTT
CDR3aa: CAGLAWGQGAEAFF

abundance: NA
d_gene: NA
v_gene: TRBV7-2
j_gene: TRBJ2-3
CDR3nt: TGTGCCAGCAGCTTAGAAGATACGCAGTATTTT
CDR3aa: CASSLEDTQYF

abundance: NA
d_gene: NA
v_gene: TRBV9
j_gene: TRBJ1-2
CDR3nt: TGTGCCAGCAGGCGCGGAAATGCCGACGGTTGGGGCTACACCTTC
CDR3aa: CASRRGNADGWGYTF

abundance: NA
d_gene: TRBD2
v_gene: TRBV6-1
j_gene: TRBJ2-7
CDR3nt: TGTGCCAGCAGTTCCTTAGCGGGAGGGTACGGCGAGCAGTACTTC
CDR3aa: CASSSLAGGYGEQYF

abundance: few
d_gene: NA
v_gene: TRBV5-1
j_gene: TRBJ1-1
CDR3nt: TGCGCCAGCAGCTTGGGACGGGGCACTGAAGCTTTCTTT
CDR3aa: CASSLGRGTEAFF

abundance: NA
d_gene: TRBD1
v_gene: TRBV28
j_gene: TRBJ2-7
CDR3nt: TGTGCCAGCAGAAAGGACAGGGCAGGCTCCTACGAGCAGTACTTC
CDR3aa: CASRKDRAGSYEQYF

abundance: once
d_gene: NA
v_gene: TRBV6-6
j_gene: TRBJ2-7
CDR3nt: TGTGCCAGCAGTTACGCCCACCTGGACAGTCGCTACGAGCAGTACTTC
CDR3aa: CASSYAHLDSRYEQYF

abundance: NA
d_gene: NA
v_gene: TRBV14
j_gene: TRBJ1-4
CDR3nt: TGTGCCAGCAGCCAAGGCGGGAAAGGGGGATATGCAACTAATGAAAAACTGTTTTTT
CDR3aa: CASSQGGKGGYATNEKLFF

abundance: NA
d_gene: TRBD1
v_gene: TRBV6-1
j_gene: TRBJ2-3
CDR3nt: TGTGCCAGCAGTGGTACAGGGGGCGGCACAGATACGCAGTATTTT
CDR3aa: CASSGTGGGTDTQYF

abundance: few
d_gene: TRBD1
v_gene: TRBV7-3
j_gene: TRBJ1-1
CDR3nt: TGTGCCAGCAGCTTGGAGGGGGCGTACACTGAAGCTTTCTTT
CDR3aa: CASSLEGAYTEAFF

abundance: NA
d_gene: TRBD1
v_gene: TRBV27
j_gene: TRBJ1-2
CDR3nt: TGTGCCAGCAGTTTACGGAGAGGACAGGAGGTTGGCTACACCTTC
CDR3aa: CASSLRRGQEVGYTF

abundance: NA
d_gene: TRBD2
v_gene: TRBV28
j_gene: TRBJ2-5
CDR3nt: TGTGCCAGCAACGAGCGGGAGGTGAGGGAGACCCAGTACTTC
CDR3aa: CASNEREVRETQYF

abundance: NA
d_gene: TRBD1
v_gene: TRBV18
j_gene: TRBJ2-7
CDR3nt: TGTGCCAGCTCACCACAACAGGGGGCAAGCTACGAGCAGTACTTC
CDR3aa: CASSPQQGASYEQYF